At least ten counts were recorded for the clone carrying this TCR beta chain. The V gene's germline CDR1 is KGHSH and CDR2 LQKENI. This CDR3 comprises 15 residues. Unmatched junction bases numbered 6, after V lost 3 bases and J lost 3 bases. The data originate from a study of spatial heterogeneity in lung cancer. For the study at large: An average of more than ten raw reads was observed per unique TCR and UMI combination.

Regarding time point: sample taken at primary tumor resection. The donors, 60 to 80 patients with untreated early-stage non-small cell lung cancer, provided the samples. Every individual TCR cDNA molecule carried its own unique molecular identifier, which allowed correction of PCR and sequencing errors. TCRdb reprocessed the 5' RACE reads via MiXCR and lists one record per CDR3 protein. Among approximately 3,000 distinct CDR3 sequences, 2.5% to 3% were seen once, and the ten largest hold approximately 12%. The sequencing here drew on normal lung tissue next to the tumor, taken at surgery. The chain has TRBV18 and TRBJ2-7, with TRBD1 matching over 9 bases. The clonotype was recovered from a female donor with early-stage non-small cell lung cancer. CDR3 in DNA: TGTGCCAGCTCACCCCCAAGGGGACAGGGCTACGAGCAGTACTTC. Protein product: CASSPPRGQGYEQYF. Full variable domain (remainder filled in from reference TRBV18 and TRBJ2-7): NAGVMQNPRHLVRRRGQEARLRCSPMKGHSHVYWYRQLPEEGLKFMVYLQKENIIDESGMPKERFSAEFPKEGPSILRIQQVVRGDSAAYFCASSPPRGQGYEQYFGPGTRLTVT.